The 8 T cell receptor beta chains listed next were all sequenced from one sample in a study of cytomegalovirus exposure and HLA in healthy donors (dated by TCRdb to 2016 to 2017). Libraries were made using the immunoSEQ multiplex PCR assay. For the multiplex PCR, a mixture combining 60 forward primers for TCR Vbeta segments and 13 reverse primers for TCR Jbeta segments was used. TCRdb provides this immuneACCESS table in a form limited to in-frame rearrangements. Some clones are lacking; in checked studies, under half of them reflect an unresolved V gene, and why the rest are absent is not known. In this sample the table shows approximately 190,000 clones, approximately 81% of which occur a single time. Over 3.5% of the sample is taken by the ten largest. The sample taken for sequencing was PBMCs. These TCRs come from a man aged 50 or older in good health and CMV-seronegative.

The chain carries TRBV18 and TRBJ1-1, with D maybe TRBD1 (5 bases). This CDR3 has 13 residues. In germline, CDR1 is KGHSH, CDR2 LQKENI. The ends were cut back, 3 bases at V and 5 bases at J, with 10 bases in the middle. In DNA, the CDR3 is TGTGCCAGCTCACCGGGGCCTGGGACTGAAGCTTTCTTT. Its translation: CASSPGPGTEAFF. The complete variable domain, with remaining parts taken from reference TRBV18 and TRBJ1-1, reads NAGVMQNPRHLVRRRGQEARLRCSPMKGHSHVYWYRQLPEEGLKFMVYLQKENIIDESGMPKERFSAEFPKEGPSILRIQQVVRGDSAAYFCASSPGPGTEAFFGQGTRLTVV.

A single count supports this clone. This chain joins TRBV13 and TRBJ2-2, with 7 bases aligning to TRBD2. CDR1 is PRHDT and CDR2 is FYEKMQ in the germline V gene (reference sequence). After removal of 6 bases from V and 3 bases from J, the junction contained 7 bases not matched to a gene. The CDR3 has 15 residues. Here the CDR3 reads CASRGGDGYTGELFF. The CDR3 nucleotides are TGTGCCAGCAGGGGGGGGGACGGCTACACCGGGGAGCTGTTTTTT.

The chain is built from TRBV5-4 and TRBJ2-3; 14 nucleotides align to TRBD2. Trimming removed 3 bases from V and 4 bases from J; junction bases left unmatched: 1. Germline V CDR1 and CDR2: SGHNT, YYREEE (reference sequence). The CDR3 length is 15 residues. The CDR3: CASSSGLAGADTQYF. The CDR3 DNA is TGTGCCAGCAGCTCGGGACTAGCGGGGGCAGATACGCAGTATTTT.

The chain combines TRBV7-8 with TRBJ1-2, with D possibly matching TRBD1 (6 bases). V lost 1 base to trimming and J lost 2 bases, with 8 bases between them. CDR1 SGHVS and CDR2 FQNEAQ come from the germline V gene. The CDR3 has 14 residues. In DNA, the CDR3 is TGTGCCAGCAGCTTAGGCAGGGGCAACTATGGCTACACCTTC. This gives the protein CASSLGRGNYGYTF.

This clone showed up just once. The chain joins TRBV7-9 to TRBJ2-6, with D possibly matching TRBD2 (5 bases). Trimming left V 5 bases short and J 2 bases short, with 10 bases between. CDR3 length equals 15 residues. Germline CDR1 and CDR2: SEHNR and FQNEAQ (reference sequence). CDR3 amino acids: CASSKRPTGANVLTF. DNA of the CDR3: TGTGCCAGCAGCAAGCGGCCAACTGGGGCCAACGTCCTGACTTTC.

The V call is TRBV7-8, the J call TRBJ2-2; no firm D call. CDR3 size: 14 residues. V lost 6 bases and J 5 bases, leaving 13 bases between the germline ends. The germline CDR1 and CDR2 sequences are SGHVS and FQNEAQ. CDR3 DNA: TGTGCCAGCAGTCCCGCTTCAGGTACCGGGGAGCTGTTTTTT. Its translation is CASSPASGTGELFF.

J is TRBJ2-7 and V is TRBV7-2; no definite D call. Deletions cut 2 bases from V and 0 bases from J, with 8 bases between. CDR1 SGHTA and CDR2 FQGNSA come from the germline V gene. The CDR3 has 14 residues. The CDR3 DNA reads TGTGCCAGCAGCTTACCATCCGGCTCCTACGAGCAGTACTTC. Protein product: CASSLPSGSYEQYF.

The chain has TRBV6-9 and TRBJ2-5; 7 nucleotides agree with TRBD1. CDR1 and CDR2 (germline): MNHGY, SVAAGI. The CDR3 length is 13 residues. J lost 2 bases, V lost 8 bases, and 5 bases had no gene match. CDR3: CASLGQEQETQYF. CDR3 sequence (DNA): TGTGCCAGCCTTGGACAGGAGCAAGAGACCCAGTACTTC.